This T cell receptor beta chain is drawn from a study of OX40 agonist ivuxolimab in advanced cancers. At the level of the study: The drug used for patients, ivuxolimab, was an agonistic anti-OX40 (CD134) antibody. Those enrolled were about 80% male, with a mean age of around 57 years and ages from 23 to 79. Of the patients, three showed partial responses, one with hepatocellular carcinoma and two with cutaneous melanoma.

Assay used: immunoSEQ multiplex PCR; TCRdb lists only in-frame clones, some missing. This sample has more than 35,000 clones; approximately 80% occur once, and the top ten carry over 20%. As regards this clone: The antigen remains undetermined.

Study results and caveats: More expanded clones were seen, on average, in CD8+ T cells than in CD4+.

The junction had 6 bases not matched to a gene; V was cut back by 3 bases and J by 0 bases. Germline V gives CDR1 SGHRS, CDR2 YFSETQ. This CDR3 is built from 16 residues. Sequences were derived from CD4+ or CD8+ T cells sorted from blood, sampled in a trial of the OX40 agonist ivuxolimab. This clonotype was sampled from an adult with an advanced solid tumor such as melanoma, head and neck, liver or kidney cancer. The V call is TRBV5-1, the J call TRBJ1-3; TRBD1 matches 7 bases. This CDR3 is CASSSPGDSSGNTIYF. The CDR3, as DNA: TGCGCCAGCAGCTCTCCTGGGGACAGCTCTGGAAACACCATATATTTT.